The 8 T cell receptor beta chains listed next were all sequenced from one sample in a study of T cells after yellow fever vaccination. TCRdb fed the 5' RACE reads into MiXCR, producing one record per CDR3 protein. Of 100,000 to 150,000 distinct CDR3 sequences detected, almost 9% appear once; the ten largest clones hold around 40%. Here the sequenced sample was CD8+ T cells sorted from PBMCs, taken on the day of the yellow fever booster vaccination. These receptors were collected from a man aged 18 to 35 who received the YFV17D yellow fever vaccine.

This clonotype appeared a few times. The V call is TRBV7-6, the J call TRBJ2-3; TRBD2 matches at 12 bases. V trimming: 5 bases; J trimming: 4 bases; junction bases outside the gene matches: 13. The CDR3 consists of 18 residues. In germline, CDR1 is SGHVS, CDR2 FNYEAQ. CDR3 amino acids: CASSPTSGGYDRADTQYF. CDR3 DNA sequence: TGTGCCAGCAGCCCGACTAGCGGGGGCTACGATCGGGCAGATACGCAGTATTTT. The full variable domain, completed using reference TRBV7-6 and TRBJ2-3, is GAGVSQSPRYKVTKRGQDVALRCDPISGHVSLYWYRQALGQGPEFLTYFNYEAQQDKSGLPNDRFSAERPEGSISTLTIQRTEQRDSAMYRCASSPTSGGYDRADTQYFGPGTRLTVL.

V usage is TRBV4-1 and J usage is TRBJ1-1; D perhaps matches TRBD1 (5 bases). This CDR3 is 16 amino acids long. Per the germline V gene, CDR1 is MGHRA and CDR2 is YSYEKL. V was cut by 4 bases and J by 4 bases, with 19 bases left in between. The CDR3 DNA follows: TGCGCCAGCAGCCCTAGGCGCGGGGCGGAGAGCACTGAAGCTTTCTTT. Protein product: CASSPRRGAESTEAFF.

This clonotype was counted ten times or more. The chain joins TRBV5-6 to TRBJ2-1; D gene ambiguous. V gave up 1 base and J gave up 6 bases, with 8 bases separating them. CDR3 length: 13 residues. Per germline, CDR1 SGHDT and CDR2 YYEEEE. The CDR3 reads CASSLYNSNEQFF. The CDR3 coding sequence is TGTGCCAGCAGCTTGTACAATTCCAATGAGCAGTTCTTC. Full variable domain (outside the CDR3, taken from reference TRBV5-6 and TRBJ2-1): DAGVTQSPTHLIKTRGQQVTLRCSPKSGHDTVSWYQQALGQGPQFIFQYYEEEERQRGNFPDRFSGHQFPNYSSELNVNALLLGDSALYLCASSLYNSNEQFFGPGTRLTVL.

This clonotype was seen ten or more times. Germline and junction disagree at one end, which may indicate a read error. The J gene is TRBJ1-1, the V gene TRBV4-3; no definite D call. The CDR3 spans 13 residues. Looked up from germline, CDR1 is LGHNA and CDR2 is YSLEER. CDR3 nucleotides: TGTGCCAGCAGCCAAGATTTGAACACTGAAGCTTTCTTT. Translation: CASSQDLNTEAFF.

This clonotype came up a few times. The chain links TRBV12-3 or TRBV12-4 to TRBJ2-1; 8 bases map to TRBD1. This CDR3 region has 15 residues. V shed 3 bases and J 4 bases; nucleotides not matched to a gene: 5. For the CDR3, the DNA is TGTGCCAGCAGTTTTGGACAGGGTCGGTACAATGAGCAGTTCTTC. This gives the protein CASSFGQGRYNEQFF.

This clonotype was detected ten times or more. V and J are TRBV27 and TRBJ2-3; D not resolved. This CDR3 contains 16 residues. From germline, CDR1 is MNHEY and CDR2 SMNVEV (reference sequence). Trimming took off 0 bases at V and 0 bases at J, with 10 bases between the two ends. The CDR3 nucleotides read TGTGCCAGCAGTTTATCCCCCGTAGCTAGCACAGATACGCAGTATTTT. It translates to CASSLSPVASTDTQYF.

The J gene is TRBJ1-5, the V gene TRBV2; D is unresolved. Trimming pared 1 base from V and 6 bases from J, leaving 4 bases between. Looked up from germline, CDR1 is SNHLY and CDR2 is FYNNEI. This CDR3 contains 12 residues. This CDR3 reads CASSEEVQPQHF. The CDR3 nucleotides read TGTGCCAGCAGTGAAGAAGTTCAGCCCCAGCATTTT.

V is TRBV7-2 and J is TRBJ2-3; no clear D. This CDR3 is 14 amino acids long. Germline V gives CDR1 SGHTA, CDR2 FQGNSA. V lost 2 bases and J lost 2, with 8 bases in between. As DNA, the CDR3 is TGTGCCAGCAGCTTATGGTTGGCCACAGATACGCAGTATTTT. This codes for CASSLWLATDTQYF.